In this sample, the clone carrying this T cell receptor beta chain turned up many times. What it binds is unknown. This sample was included in a study of T cells in Graves' hyperthyroidism and ophthalmopathy. The CDR3 loop spans 15 amino acids. Between the trimmed V and J ends, which lost 3 bases and 1 base, there was a span of 12 bases. The germline gives CDR1 MDHEN, CDR2 SYDVKM. RNA transcripts yielded amplified TCR beta CDR3 regions. An initial round of RT-PCR targeting the TCR CDR3 relied on the HTBI primer set. From the multiplex PCR reads, TCRdb called clonotypes with MiXCR, one entry per CDR3 protein. The sample holds around 530,000 distinct CDR3 sequences, 17% seen once. The study's findings and limits: Most thyroid clonotypes expanded above 0.001 appeared in blood too.

The sample was blood. This receptor was obtained from a young woman with Graves' ophthalmopathy. This chain joins TRBV28 and TRBJ1-1, with a weak D call TRBD1 (5 bases). The CDR3 here is CASSFRGSENTEAFF. The CDR3 coding sequence is TGTGCCAGCAGTTTTCGGGGGTCCGAGAACACTGAAGCTTTCTTT. The full variable domain, in which reference TRBV28 and TRBJ1-1 provide the parts outside the CDR3, is DVKVTQSSRYLVKRTGEKVFLECVQDMDHENMFWYRQDPGLGLRLIYFSYDVKMKEKGDIPEGYSVSREKKERFSLILESASTNQTSMYLCASSFRGSENTEAFFGQGTRLTVV.